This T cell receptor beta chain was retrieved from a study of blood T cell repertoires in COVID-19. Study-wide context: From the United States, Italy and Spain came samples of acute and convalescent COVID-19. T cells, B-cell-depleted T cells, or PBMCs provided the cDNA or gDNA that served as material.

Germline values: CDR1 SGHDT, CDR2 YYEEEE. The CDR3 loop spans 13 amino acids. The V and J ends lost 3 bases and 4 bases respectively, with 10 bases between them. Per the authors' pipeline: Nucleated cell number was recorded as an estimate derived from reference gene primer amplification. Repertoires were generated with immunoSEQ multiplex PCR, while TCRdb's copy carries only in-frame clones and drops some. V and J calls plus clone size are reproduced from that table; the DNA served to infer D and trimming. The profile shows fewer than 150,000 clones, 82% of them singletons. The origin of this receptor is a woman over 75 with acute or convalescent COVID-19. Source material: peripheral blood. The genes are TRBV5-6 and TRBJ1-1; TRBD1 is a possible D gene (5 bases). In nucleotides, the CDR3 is TGTGCCAGCAGCTATCAGGGTTTCACTGAAGCTTTCTTT. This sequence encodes CASSYQGFTEAFF.